Each of the 23 T cell receptor beta chains below was sequenced from the same sample in a study of T-cell memory formation after mild COVID-19. TCRdb passed the 5' RACE reads through MiXCR, listing each CDR3 protein once. This table has roughly 120,000 distinct CDR3 sequences, about 20% appearing once. Specimen: PBMCs or a T cell subset sorted from them (not recorded which). The receptors come from a man aged 18 to 35 who had mild COVID-19 (a few samples of this study predate the infection). Cell type and time point are not known.

A few counts support this clonotype. V gene TRBV11-2 combines with J gene TRBJ1-5; 10 positions match TRBD1. V lost 5 bases, J lost 2 bases, and 3 bases stayed unmatched. Germline V CDR1 and CDR2: SGHAT, FQNNGV. The CDR3 is made up of 15 amino acids. CDR3 DNA sequence: TGTGCCAGCAGCCAAGGACAGGGGGGCAATCAGCCCCAGCATTTT. Translated, it gives CASSQGQGGNQPQHF.

The genes are TRBV29-1 and TRBJ2-3, with D hard to call. Germline CDR1 and CDR2: SQVTM and ANQGSEA. Between the trimmed V and J ends, which lost 5 bases and 0 bases, there was a span of 12 bases. This CDR3 has 14 residues. CDR3 sequence reads: CSVNPASSTDTQYF. As DNA, the CDR3 is TGCAGCGTTAACCCCGCTTCTAGCACAGATACGCAGTATTTT.

The table lists this clonotype with a few counts. The rearrangement links TRBV4-3 to TRBJ1-2; D is undetermined. Germline V gives CDR1 LGHNA, CDR2 YSLEER. This CDR3 comprises 13 residues. The V end was cut by 4 bases, the J end by 7 bases, with 13 bases between. The CDR3 DNA sequence: TGCGCCAGCAGCCTCGGCCCGGGAGTTGGCTACACCTTC. As protein: CASSLGPGVGYTF.

This clonotype was detected a few times. V is TRBV12-3 or TRBV12-4 and J is TRBJ2-7, with unresolved D. This CDR3 region has 13 residues. Between the trimmed V and J ends, which lost 7 bases and 2 bases, there was a span of 12 bases. CDR3 region: CASIWIDPYEQYV. The CDR3, as DNA: TGTGCCAGCATATGGATAGACCCCTACGAGCAGTACGTC.

V gene TRBV11-2 combines with J gene TRBJ1-5; no clear D gene. The CDR3 is 15 amino acids. V was cut by 0 bases and J by 2 bases, with 8 bases left in between. Germline CDR1 SGHAT, CDR2 FQNNGV. The CDR3 DNA reads as TGTGCCAGCAGCTTAGAGGGATCGGGCAATCAGCCCCAGCATTTT. Encoded protein: CASSLEGSGNQPQHF.

This clonotype was observed a handful of times. The chain links TRBV7-9 to TRBJ2-4; D gene unclear. The CDR3 covers 12 residues. Germline V gene sequence: CDR1 SEHNR, CDR2 FQNEAQ (reference sequence). V shed 3 bases and J shed 7 bases, with 7 bases lying between them. The CDR3 nucleotides read TGTGCCAGCAGCTTTTTGGGGAACATTCAGTACTTC. It codes for CASSFLGNIQYF. The variable domain in full, completed from reference TRBV7-9 and TRBJ2-4, reads DTGVSQNPRHKITKRGQNVTFRCDPISEHNRLYWYRQTLGQGPEFLTYFQNEAQLEKSRLLSDRFSAERPKGSFSTLEIQRTEQGDSAMYLCASSFLGNIQYFGAGTRLSVL.

The chain recombines TRBV12-3 or TRBV12-4 with TRBJ1-5, with 7 nucleotides matching TRBD1. The CDR3 runs 16 residues. The V and J ends lost 5 bases and 7 bases, in that order; junction bases with no gene match: 14. As DNA, the CDR3 is TGTGCCAGCAGTCCGGGACAGACGCTAGGAAGGCAGCCCCAGCATTTT. This codes for CASSPGQTLGRQPQHF.

The gene calls are TRBV6-6 and TRBJ2-7; D is ambiguous. V was clipped by 0 bases and J by 1 base, with 4 bases between them. This CDR3 region has 13 residues. Germline V gene lookup returns CDR1 MNHNY and CDR2 SVGAGI (reference sequence). This CDR3 reads CASSYSASYEQYV. The CDR3 DNA sequence: TGTGCCAGCAGTTACTCTGCTTCCTACGAGCAGTACGTC.

The chain is built from TRBV4-1 and TRBJ2-7, with a possible D match to TRBD2 (6 bases). Germline V gene sequence: CDR1 MGHRA, CDR2 YSYEKL. This CDR3 has 14 residues. Trimming took 0 bases from V and 5 from J, leaving 11 bases between them. CDR3 bases: TGCGCCAGCAGCCAAGATAGGGGACTCGACGAGCAGTACTTC. Amino acid sequence: CASSQDRGLDEQYF.

The rearrangement uses TRBV6-2 or TRBV6-3 and TRBJ2-5, with 7 bases that match TRBD2. The V segment lost 2 bases and the J segment 4 bases; nucleotides outside the gene matches: 4. The length of the CDR3 is 14 residues. The V gene's germline CDR1 is MNHEY and CDR2 SVGEGT. CDR3 nucleotide sequence: TGTGCCAGCAGTTACGAGGGAGGGGTAGAGACCCAGTACTTC. Translated: CASSYEGGVETQYF.

This clonotype was counted only a few times. The gene calls are TRBV30 and TRBJ2-2, with D uncertain. In germline, CDR1 is GTSNPN, CDR2 SVGIG (reference sequence). The CDR3 totals 13 residues. Trimming stripped 1 base from V and 5 bases from J, with 8 bases between. The CDR3 spells CAWSESLTGELFF. CDR3 DNA: TGTGCCTGGAGTGAGTCGTTAACCGGGGAGCTGTTTTTT.

The sample holds a few counts of this clonotype. This chain uses TRBV5-6 with TRBJ2-7, with 8 bases identical to TRBD1. In germline, CDR1 is SGHDT, CDR2 YYEEEE. This CDR3 comprises 16 residues. V dropped 0 bases and J dropped 5; count of bases not matched to a gene: 10. CDR3: CASSLAGQGRPNEQYV. In DNA form, the CDR3 reads TGTGCCAGCAGCTTGGCCGGACAGGGCAGACCCAACGAGCAGTACGTC.

J is TRBJ2-7 and V is TRBV4-2, with 9 bases aligning to TRBD1. Trimming took 0 bases from V and 2 from J; bases not matched to a gene: 2. This CDR3 spans 15 amino acids. Germline assignment: CDR1 LGHNA and CDR2 YNFKEQ. The CDR3 is CASSQERTGAYEQYF. Here the CDR3 DNA reads TGTGCCAGCAGCCAAGAAAGGACAGGGGCCTACGAGCAGTACTTC.

This clonotype was counted between two and nine times. The genes are TRBV12-3 or TRBV12-4 and TRBJ2-2; D unresolved. Trimming stripped 5 bases from V and 5 bases from J, with 12 bases between. CDR3 size: 14 residues. The CDR3 is CASSPGLRTGELFF. The CDR3 coding sequence is TGTGCCAGCAGTCCAGGTTTAAGGACCGGGGAGCTGTTTTTT.

V usage is TRBV12-3 or TRBV12-4 and J usage is TRBJ2-2; D possibly uses TRBD1 or TRBD2 (6 bases each). The CDR3 sequence is 12 residues long. V was shortened by 6 bases and J by 6 bases, with 8 bases between the two germline ends. This chain's CDR3 is CASSRGPGELFF. CDR3 coding DNA: TGTGCCAGCAGCCGGGGGCCCGGGGAGCTGTTTTTT.

This clonotype was counted a few times. The rearrangement links TRBV12-3 or TRBV12-4 to TRBJ2-1; TRBD1 might be the D (7 bases). The ends were cut back, 3 bases at V and 7 bases at J, with 10 bases in the middle. The CDR3 totals 13 residues. CDR3 in amino acids: CASSFPGGNEQFF. CDR3 nucleotides: TGTGCCAGCAGTTTTCCAGGGGGGAATGAGCAGTTCTTC.

This clonotype was counted only a few times. The V call is TRBV4-1, the J call TRBJ2-5, with 10 bases lining up with TRBD2. V trimming: 0 bases; J trimming: 5 bases; junction bases outside the gene matches: 6. The CDR3 is 16 amino acids. Germline assignment: CDR1 MGHRA and CDR2 YSYEKL. The CDR3 DNA reads TGCGCCAGCAGCCAAGACAGCGGGGGGGCCGGGGAGACCCAGTACTTC. It is translated as CASSQDSGGAGETQYF.

The chain combines TRBV6-2 or TRBV6-3 with TRBJ2-1; 8 nucleotides align to TRBD2. CDR3 length: 15 residues. Germline values: CDR1 MNHEY, CDR2 SVGEGT. With 0 bases clipped from V and 6 bases from J, the junction kept 4 bases outside the gene matches. CDR3 in DNA: TGTGCCAGCAGTTACTCGAGAAGCGGGGGCAATGAGCAGTTCTTC. It is translated as CASSYSRSGGNEQFF.

J is TRBJ2-7 and V is TRBV7-7; a possible D gene is TRBD1 (5 bases). Germline lookup yields CDR1 SSHAT and CDR2 FNYEAQ (reference sequence). V gave up 4 bases and J gave up 1 base, with 8 bases separating them. The CDR3 runs to 13 residues. CDR3: CASSSGMSYEQYF. CDR3 bases: TGTGCCAGCAGCTCAGGGATGTCCTACGAGCAGTACTTC.

This chain connects TRBV4-1 to TRBJ2-7; 12 bases align to TRBD2. This CDR3 has 17 amino acids. J gave up 7 bases and V 1 base, and 11 bases lay outside the gene matches. Germline CDR1 reads MGHRA; CDR2 reads YSYEKL. CDR3 region: CASSQALAGGLGVEQYF. The DNA for the CDR3 is TGCGCCAGCAGCCAAGCCCTAGCGGGGGGGTTGGGAGTAGAGCAGTACTTC.

The V call is TRBV27, the J call TRBJ1-1, with no clear D. The CDR3 runs 13 residues. Trimming cost V 6 bases and J 5 bases, with 13 bases left between them. Germline V lookup: CDR1 MNHEY, CDR2 SMNVEV (reference sequence). CDR3 amino acids: CASSHTGWTEAFF. CDR3 nucleotides: TGTGCCAGCAGCCACACGGGTTGGACTGAAGCTTTCTTT.

This clonotype was detected only a few times. The chain joins TRBV5-4 to TRBJ2-1, with a weak D call TRBD1 (6 bases). The CDR3 consists of 16 residues. Germline-derived CDR1 and CDR2 are SGHNT and YYREEE (reference sequence). Trimming removed 0 bases from V and 0 bases from J, with 10 bases in between. CDR3 sequence: CASSLDRASSYNEQFF. CDR3 nucleotides: TGTGCCAGCAGCTTGGACAGGGCGAGCTCCTACAATGAGCAGTTCTTC.

The rearrangement links TRBV2 to TRBJ2-3; D is unresolved. The CDR3 totals 13 residues. The germline CDR1 and CDR2 sequences are SNHLY and FYNNEI. V gave up 2 bases and J gave up 2 bases, with 5 bases separating them. In nucleotides, the CDR3 is TGTGCCAGCAGTGAATTCCCCACAGATACGCAGTATTTT. Translated: CASSEFPTDTQYF.